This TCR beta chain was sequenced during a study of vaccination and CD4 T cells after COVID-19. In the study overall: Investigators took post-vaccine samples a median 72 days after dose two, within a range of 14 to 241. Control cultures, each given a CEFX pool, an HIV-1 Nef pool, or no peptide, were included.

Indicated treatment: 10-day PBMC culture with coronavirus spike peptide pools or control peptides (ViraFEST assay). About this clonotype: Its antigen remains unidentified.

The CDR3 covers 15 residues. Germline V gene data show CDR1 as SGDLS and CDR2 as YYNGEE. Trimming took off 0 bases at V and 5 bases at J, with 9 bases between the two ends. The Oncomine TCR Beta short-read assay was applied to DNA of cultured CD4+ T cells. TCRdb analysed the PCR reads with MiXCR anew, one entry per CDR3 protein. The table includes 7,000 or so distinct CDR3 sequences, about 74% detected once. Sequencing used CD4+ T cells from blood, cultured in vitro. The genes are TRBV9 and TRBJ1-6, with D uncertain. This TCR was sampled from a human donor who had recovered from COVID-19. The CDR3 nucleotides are TGTGCCAGCAGCGTAGGGTCGGGGAATAATTCACCCCTCCACTTT. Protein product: CASSVGSGNNSPLHF.